A selection of T cell receptor beta chains follows, all from one sample in a study of T-cell memory formation after mild COVID-19. TCRdb analysed the 5' RACE reads with MiXCR anew, one entry per CDR3 protein. The sample lists 300,000 to 400,000 distinct CDR3 sequences, about 16% seen once, with about 20% in the top ten. Specimen: PBMCs or a T cell subset sorted from them (not recorded which). Every receptor here comes from a man between 18 and 35 years old who had mild COVID-19 (a few samples of this study predate the infection). Cell type and time point are not known. CDR3s include the opening cysteine and the closing phenylalanine or tryptophan.

TRBJ2-1 TRBV27 CASSRVREEYNEQFF
TRBJ2-2 TRBV4-3 CASSQDRAPNTGELFF
TRBJ2-5 TRBV4-2 CASSHPAQGRETQYF
TRBJ1-6 TRBV5-1 CASSFTGSEFSGPLHF
TRBJ2-1 TRBV18 CASSAGAGKFYNEQFF
TRBJ2-1 TRBV7-9 CAKTSDASYNEQFF
TRBJ1-2 TRBV5-6 CASSPYDRADLGYTF
TRBJ2-3 TRBV7-3 CASSPLVAGDTDTQYF
TRBJ2-3 TRBV6-4 CASSDEGGAADTQYF
TRBJ1-6 TRBV4-3 CASNKITGTGDSPLHF
TRBJ1-1 TRBV11-2 CASSLVGGLAFF
TRBJ2-1 TRBV19 CASSLRTRSDEQFF
TRBJ1-4 TRBV25-1 CASSGYLGIEKLFF
TRBJ1-4 TRBV14 CASSPGGQLNEKLFF
TRBJ2-1 TRBV20-1 CRPTQANEQFF
TRBJ2-1 TRBV11-2 CASILRDGAENNEQFF
TRBJ1-3 TRBV7-2 CASSPGTLGNTIYF
TRBJ2-3 TRBV10-2 CASSEENTQYF
TRBJ2-5 TRBV20-1 CSARVRWTPQETQYF
TRBJ2-1 TRBV11-3 CASSLGGTANNEQFF
TRBJ1-4 TRBV5-1 CASSSPGREKLFF
TRBJ2-3 TRBV12-3/TRBV12-4 CASSRGEDTQYF
TRBJ2-1 TRBV7-9 CASTTLGEQFF
TRBJ2-7 TRBV12-3/TRBV12-4 CASSWQGNGREQYF
TRBJ2-1 TRBV6-5 CAVDPGGAGNEQFF
TRBJ2-6 TRBV7-9 CASPGREGRGRGNSGANVLTF
TRBJ2-3 TRBV6-6 CASSYSKGRGTQYF
TRBJ2-2 TRBV19 CASSEPGGPGTGELFF
TRBJ2-1 TRBV19 CASSIDGGGLDNEQFF
TRBJ1-1 TRBV5-1 CASSLASVGTEAFF
TRBJ2-3 TRBV29-1 CSVVLAETDTQYF
TRBJ1-4 TRBV20-1 CSASGRRTLGKLFF
TRBJ2-5 TRBV20-1 CSALAGGRETQYF
TRBJ1-1 TRBV9 CASSAHRGGWAEAFF
TRBJ2-7 TRBV13 CASSLGQGALTVQYF
TRBJ2-7 TRBV18 CASSPGGGRNEQYF
TRBJ2-4 TRBV6-1 CASTSTQGRENIQYF
TRBJ2-7 TRBV20-1 CSARAGLAYEQYF
TRBJ1-1 TRBV5-1 CASRIGSGMNTEAFF
TRBJ2-3 TRBV29-1 CSVERQGGFVRNTQYF
TRBJ1-3 TRBV12-3/TRBV12-4 CASSFYSFGNTIYF
TRBJ1-2 TRBV7-2 CASGKREYGYTF